The 15 T cell receptor beta chains given below trace back to one sample, sequenced in a study of cytomegalovirus exposure and HLA in healthy donors. In the PCR, 60 Vbeta and 13 Jbeta primers were used. Generated by immunoSEQ multiplex PCR, the TCRdb table keeps only in-frame clones and is missing some. The table lists about 70,000 clones, 74% of them singletons, with around 10% in the top ten. The sample consisted of PBMCs. Every receptor here comes from a human donor in good health.

The J gene is TRBJ2-3, the V gene TRBV29-1; the match to TRBD1 covers 7 bases. Germline V gene sequence: CDR1 SQVTM, CDR2 ANQGSEA. V gave up 0 bases and J gave up 1 base; unmatched junction bases: 7. The CDR3 is 16 residues long. This CDR3 is CSVEDLVTGGTDTQYF. CDR3 DNA sequence: TGCAGCGTTGAAGATCTGGTAACAGGGGGCACAGATACGCAGTATTTT.

This chain uses TRBV13 with TRBJ2-7; 8 bases match TRBD2. The CDR3 runs to 15 residues. V shed 4 bases, J shed 5 bases, and the junction held 10 bases outside the gene matches. Per germline, CDR1 PRHDT and CDR2 FYEKMQ (reference sequence). CDR3 DNA sequence: TGTGCCAGCAGCTCGGGGGCGGGAGGATCCCACGAGCAGTACTTC. The encoded protein is CASSSGAGGSHEQYF.

The rearrangement uses TRBV25-1 and TRBJ2-5; 9 positions agree with TRBD2. With the DNA end fitting TRBJ2-7 better, the J assignment may be wrong. Germline V gene sequence: CDR1 MGHDK, CDR2 SYGVNS. The CDR3 runs 13 residues. In DNA form, the CDR3 reads TGTGCCAGCAGTTTTAGCGGGAGTAACGAGCAGTACTTC. Encoded protein: CASSFSGSNEQYF.

The chain uses TRBV19 and TRBJ2-2; 9 bases agree with TRBD2. This CDR3 region has 16 residues. Germline lookup yields CDR1 LNHDA and CDR2 SQIVND (reference sequence). V was pared by 7 bases and J by 4 bases, with 10 bases of the junction left unmatched. CDR3 bases: TGTGCCAGTACCCGAATGCTAGCGGGGCTCACCGGGGAGCTGTTTTTT. Its protein product is CASTRMLAGLTGELFF.

The rearrangement uses TRBV19 and TRBJ2-5; TRBD2 matches at 9 bases. Germline-derived CDR1 and CDR2 are LNHDA and SQIVND (reference sequence). The CDR3 is 15 amino acids. The junction had 14 bases not matched to a gene; V was cut back by 6 bases and J by 9 bases. The CDR3 region is CASSPSGKSRGAQYF. The CDR3 region has the DNA TGTGCCAGTAGCCCTAGCGGGAAGAGCCGCGGGGCCCAGTACTTC. The full variable domain, completed using reference TRBV19 and TRBJ2-5, is DGGITQSPKYLFRKEGQNVTLSCEQNLNHDAMYWYRQDPGQGLRLIYYSQIVNDFQKGDIAEGYSVSREKKESFPLTVTSAQKNPTAFYLCASSPSGKSRGAQYFGPGTRLLVL.

This rearrangement joins TRBV28 to TRBJ2-3, with 7 positions matching TRBD1. The CDR3 consists of 16 residues. Per germline, CDR1 MDHEN and CDR2 SYDVKM. Losses at the gene ends were 6 bases for V and 5 bases for J; bases not matched to a gene: 14. Written as DNA, the CDR3 is TGTGCCAGCAGCACGACGACAGGGATAAGGGAAGATACGCAGTATTTT. Translating gives CASSTTTGIREDTQYF.

This clone was counted a few times. The chain couples TRBV6-5 to TRBJ2-7; D may be TRBD2 (6 bases). Germline CDR1 MNHEY, CDR2 SVGAGI. V was trimmed by 4 bases and J by 7 bases, leaving 17 bases between them. The CDR3 is made up of 14 amino acids. DNA of the CDR3: TGTGCCAGCAGTTCCCCAGCGGAGGAGGGGGAGCAGTACTTC. This gives the protein CASSSPAEEGEQYF.

The chain couples TRBV27 to TRBJ2-1; TRBD2 matches at 7 bases. V lost 6 bases and J lost 10; bases outside the gene matches: 12. The germline V gene encodes CDR1 MNHEY and CDR2 SMNVEV (reference sequence). CDR3 size: 14 residues. CDR3 DNA: TGTGCCAGCAGACGGACTAGTTGGGTAGAAGAGCAGTTCTTC. It is translated as CASRRTSWVEEQFF.

This CDR3 reads CASSPQGNYGYTF. CDR3 nucleotide sequence: TGCGCCAGCAGCCCCCAGGGAAACTATGGCTACACCTTC. The chain combines TRBV5-1 with TRBJ1-2; the D gene is possibly TRBD1 (5 bases). Trimming pared 4 bases from V and 2 bases from J, leaving 9 bases between. The germline V gene has CDR1 SGHRS and CDR2 YFSETQ. CDR3 length: 13 amino acids.

V usage is TRBV27 and J usage is TRBJ2-7; D perhaps matches TRBD1 (6 bases). Per the germline V gene, CDR1 is MNHEY and CDR2 is SMNVEV (reference sequence). V was clipped by 3 bases and J by 3 bases, with 24 bases between them. The CDR3 is 18 amino acids. Written as DNA, the CDR3 is TGTGCCAGCAGTTTGGTAATTGACTCCGGGACACAATACTACGAGCAGTACTTC. Protein product: CASSLVIDSGTQYYEQYF.

V gene TRBV28 combines with J gene TRBJ2-1, with 10 bases aligning to TRBD2. The trim removed 4 bases at V and 9 bases at J, leaving 9 bases unmatched. CDR1 and CDR2 from the germline V gene are MDHEN and SYDVKM. The CDR3 has 15 amino acids. This CDR3 is CASSSSGRGHSEQFF. Here the CDR3 DNA reads TGTGCCAGCAGTTCTAGCGGGAGAGGCCATAGTGAGCAGTTCTTC.

V gene TRBV11-2 combines with J gene TRBJ2-1; 7 bases are a match to TRBD2. The V segment lost 1 base and the J segment 7 bases; nucleotides outside the gene matches: 4. This CDR3 region has 14 residues. CDR1 and CDR2 (germline): SGHAT, FQNNGV. The CDR3 sequence: CASSLGAGANEQFF. CDR3 sequence (DNA): TGTGCCAGCAGCTTAGGGGCGGGAGCGAATGAGCAGTTCTTC. The variable domain in full, with the rest retrieved from reference TRBV11-2 and TRBJ2-1, is EAGVAQSPRYKIIEKRQSVAFWCNPISGHATLYWYQQILGQGPKLLIQFQNNGVVDDSQLPKDRFSAERLKGVDSTLKIQPAKLEDSAVYLCASSLGAGANEQFFGPGTRLTVL.

The V call is TRBV6-1, the J call TRBJ2-1, with 9 bases aligning to TRBD1. This CDR3 spans 14 amino acids. The germline gives CDR1 MNHNS, CDR2 SASEGT. With 2 bases clipped from V and 10 bases from J, the junction kept 6 bases outside the gene matches. The CDR3 DNA follows: TGTGCCAGCAGTGAAAGGACAGGGGCTGACGAGCAGTTCTTC. This translates into CASSERTGADEQFF.

The V gene is TRBV6-1, the J gene TRBJ2-1, with 13 bases identical to TRBD2. Germline loops: CDR1 MNHNS, CDR2 SASEGT. With 2 bases clipped from V and 0 bases from J, the junction kept 10 bases outside the gene matches. This CDR3 is 20 amino acids long. The CDR3 protein is CASSELSGLAGTSSYNEQFF. The CDR3 region has the DNA TGTGCCAGCAGTGAACTTTCGGGACTAGCGGGAACTAGCTCCTACAATGAGCAGTTCTTC.

This clone was seen only a few times. CDR3 DNA sequence: TGTGCCAGCAGTCTTACAGGGGTGGGCACCGGGGAGCTGTTTTTT. As protein: CASSLTGVGTGELFF. The chain recombines TRBV25-1 with TRBJ2-2; 7 positions match TRBD1. This CDR3 has 15 residues. Trimming cost V 5 bases and J 4 bases; bases outside gene matches: 7. Germline CDR1 is MGHDK and CDR2 is SYGVNS.